A selection of T cell receptor beta chains follows, all from one sample in a study of identical twins. Each CDR3 protein gets one entry after TCRdb re-called the 5' RACE reads with MiXCR. The table lists over 200,000 distinct CDR3 sequences, about 10% of them singletons, with 9% to 10% in the top ten. The sample comprised memory T cells sorted from blood. The receptors come from a man aged 50 or older in good health. Both conserved end residues are part of each CDR3. A D gene is named only where the DNA matches it firmly. Size tells how often a clone was seen (once, few, many) or the class of an expanded clone, and some rows leave it out.

TRBJ1-5,.,.,TRBV6-1,CASSPGPDNQPQHF,TGTGCCAGCAGTCCCGGCCCTGACAATCAGCCCCAGCATTTT
TRBJ2-1,TRBD2,few,TRBV12-3/TRBV12-4,CASRESGGAHNEQFF,TGTGCCAGCAGAGAAAGCGGGGGGGCCCACAATGAGCAGTTCTTC
TRBJ2-3,TRBD1,many,TRBV5-1,CASSSGTGAIMYTQYF,TGCGCCAGCAGCTCCGGGACAGGGGCCATCATGTATACGCAGTATTTT
TRBJ2-2,.,.,TRBV7-3,CASSQDITTGELFF,TGTGCCAGCAGCCAGGACATTACCACCGGGGAGCTGTTTTTT
TRBJ2-7,.,few,TRBV30,CAWRRGGADPYEQYF,TGTGCCTGGAGGAGGGGGGGAGCCGACCCGTACGAGCAGTACTTC
TRBJ2-7,.,.,TRBV20-1,CSAFRGGGRSYEQYF,TGCAGTGCTTTCAGAGGGGGCGGGAGGTCCTACGAGCAGTACTTC
TRBJ2-1,.,few,TRBV28,CASSLSSGHQYNEQFF,TGTGCCAGCAGTTTATCCTCGGGACATCAGTACAATGAGCAGTTCTTC
TRBJ2-2,.,few,TRBV12-3/TRBV12-4,CASSPRQNTGELFF,TGTGCCAGCAGCCCGCGACAGAACACCGGGGAGCTGTTTTTT
TRBJ1-1,.,few,TRBV5-5,CASSLEFHLSEAFF,TGTGCCAGCAGCTTGGAGTTTCATTTATCTGAAGCTTTCTTT
TRBJ2-1,TRBD1,many,TRBV29-1,CSVRGQGQYNEQFF,TGCAGCGTGAGGGGACAGGGTCAATACAATGAGCAGTTCTTC
TRBJ2-7,.,.,TRBV2,CASLRGREQYF,TGTGCCAGCCTCAGGGGAAGGGAGCAGTACTTC
TRBJ1-6,.,few,TRBV5-4,CASSLDRDNSPLHF,TGTGCCAGCAGCTTGGACAGGGACAATTCACCCCTCCACTTT
TRBJ2-5,.,.,TRBV11-2,CASSPAGTNQETQYF,TGTGCCAGCAGCCCAGCCGGGACAAATCAAGAGACCCAGTACTTC
TRBJ2-3,.,many,TRBV20-1,CSAAIGASVTDTQYF,TGCAGTGCTGCTATTGGGGCCTCGGTGACAGATACGCAGTATTTT
TRBJ2-5,TRBD2,.,TRBV9,CASSRGLAGGETQYF,TGTGCCAGCAGCCGGGGACTAGCGGGAGGGGAGACCCAGTACTTC
TRBJ2-2,.,few,TRBV3-1,CASSRSTGELFF,TGTGCCAGCAGCCGTTCCACCGGGGAGCTGTTTTTT
TRBJ2-1,.,many,TRBV5-8,CASNSRDYNEQFF,TGTGCCAGCAACTCCCGGGACTACAATGAGCAGTTCTTC
TRBJ1-2,.,few,TRBV19,CASSFTGSDGYTF,TGTGCCAGTAGTTTTACCGGGAGTGATGGCTACACCTTC
TRBJ1-5,TRBD1,few,TRBV6-1,CASRRTGGLYSNQPQHF,TGTGCCAGCAGGCGGACAGGGGGACTCTATAGCAATCAGCCCCAGCATTTT